The 10 T cell receptor beta chains listed next were all sequenced from one sample in a study of cytomegalovirus exposure and HLA in healthy donors. PCR primers comprised 60 Vbeta and 13 Jbeta primers. Assay used: immunoSEQ multiplex PCR; TCRdb lists only in-frame clones, some missing. The table shows approximately 100,000 clones, with more than 80% occurring only once. Input material: PBMCs. The source is a man aged 25-40 years in good health and CMV-seronegative.

The chain combines TRBV19 with TRBJ2-2; D gene uncertain. This CDR3 is built from 15 residues. Germline CDR1 is LNHDA and CDR2 is SQIVND (reference sequence). Trimming left V 2 bases short and J 6 bases short, with 13 bases between. The CDR3 reads CASSIKYIAPGELFF. For the CDR3, the DNA is TGTGCCAGTAGTATAAAGTACATAGCCCCCGGGGAGCTGTTTTTT.

The rearrangement uses TRBV2 and TRBJ1-4, with no clear D. CDR3 length: 11 residues. Germline-derived CDR1 and CDR2 are SNHLY and FYNNEI. Trimming removed 4 bases at V and 8 bases at J, with 5 bases between. CDR3 sequence (DNA): TGTGCCAGCAGTGCAGAAGAAAAACTGTTTTTT. The encoded protein is CASSAEEKLFF.

The rearrangement joins TRBV29-1 to TRBJ2-4, with 7 positions matching TRBD2. V was clipped by 4 bases and J by 5 bases; unmatched bases: 5. Germline lookup yields CDR1 SQVTM and CDR2 ANQGSEA. The CDR3 length is 13 residues. The CDR3 DNA reads TGCAGCGTTGCGCAGGGAGGGGAAAACATTCAGTACTTC. It translates to CSVAQGGENIQYF. Combining the CDR3 with reference TRBV29-1 and TRBJ2-4 gives the whole variable domain SAVISQKPSRDICQRGTSLTIQCQVDSQVTMMFWYRQQPGQSLTLIATANQGSEATYESGFVIDKFPISRPNLTFSTLTVSNMSPEDSSIYLCSVAQGGENIQYFGAGTRLSVL.

The chain links TRBV28 to TRBJ2-7, with a tentative D call TRBD1 (6 bases). Trimming took off 6 bases at V and 2 bases at J, with 14 bases between the two ends. Looked up from germline, CDR1 is MDHEN and CDR2 is SYDVKM. The CDR3 consists of 14 residues. The CDR3 nucleotides read TGTGCCAGCAGAGGCCTTGGGGGCCCCTACGAGCAGTACTTC. Residues: CASRGLGGPYEQYF.

This clone was seen a single time. This chain links TRBV11-2 with TRBJ2-3, with a tentative D call TRBD2 (5 bases). CDR1 and CDR2 (germline): SGHAT, FQNNGV. Trimming took off 0 bases at V and 6 bases at J, with 13 bases between the two ends. The CDR3 sequence is 15 residues long. CDR3 sequence: CASSLDGSSRDTQYF. For the CDR3, the DNA is TGTGCCAGCAGCTTAGATGGGAGTAGCCGGGATACGCAGTATTTT.

The chain links TRBV2 to TRBJ1-2; 9 bases match TRBD1. Looked up from germline, CDR1 is SNHLY and CDR2 is FYNNEI. The length of the CDR3 is 14 residues. With 6 bases clipped from V and 6 bases from J, the junction kept 8 bases outside the gene matches. CDR3 nucleotides: TGTGCCAGCAGGGCCGGGACAGGGCTAGATGGCTACACCTTC. Translation gives CASRAGTGLDGYTF.

This chain links TRBV11-3 with TRBJ2-7; perhaps TRBD1 as D (5 bases). CDR3 length equals 15 residues. Per germline, CDR1 SGHNT and CDR2 YENEEA. V was cut by 1 base and J by 2 bases, with 12 bases left in between. CDR3 nucleotide sequence: TGTGCCAGCAGCTTAGGGTATGGGGCCCCCTACGAGCAGTACTTC. It is translated as CASSLGYGAPYEQYF.

V and J are TRBV30 and TRBJ1-5; TRBD1 aligns across 9 bases. This CDR3 comprises 16 residues. Germline V CDR1 and CDR2: GTSNPN, SVGIG (reference sequence). The V and J ends lost 0 bases and 2 bases, in that order; junction bases with no gene match: 5. The CDR3 sequence is CAWSVGDRECNQPQHF. The CDR3 DNA reads as TGTGCCTGGAGTGTAGGGGACAGGGAATGCAATCAGCCCCAGCATTTT.

The chain links TRBV7-2 to TRBJ2-7, with 13 bases matching TRBD2. V shed 4 bases and J 6 bases; nucleotides not matched to a gene: 3. The CDR3 contains 14 residues. CDR1 is SGHTA and CDR2 is FQGNSA in the germline V gene. CDR3 sequence reads: CASSSGLAGAEQYF. DNA for the CDR3: TGTGCCAGCAGCTCCGGACTAGCGGGAGCCGAGCAGTACTTC. The entire variable domain, with the rest obtained from reference TRBV7-2 and TRBJ2-7, is as follows: GAGVSQSPSNKVTEKGKDVELRCDPISGHTALYWYRQSLGQGLEFLIYFQGNSAPDKSGLPSDRFSAERTGGSVSTLTIQRTQQEDSAVYLCASSSGLAGAEQYFGPGTRLTVT.

In the case of this clone: Other DNA sequences within the sample encode an identical CDR3. CDR3 amino acids: CASSLEEGLHEKLFF. CDR3 in DNA: TGCGCCAGCAGCTTGGAGGAGGGGTTACATGAAAAACTGTTTTTT. The genes are TRBV5-1 and TRBJ1-4, with TRBD1 as a possible D gene (5 bases). The V end lost 0 bases, the J end lost 6 bases, and 12 bases lay between the germline ends. Per the germline V gene, CDR1 is SGHRS and CDR2 is YFSETQ. CDR3 length equals 15 residues.